This TCR beta chain was sequenced during a study of T cell responses to AZD1222 COVID-19 vaccine. Study-wide findings and caveats: Spike-spanning, vaccine-associated CD4 TCRs were dominant at 160-218 and 743-854. Two AZD1222 administrations were followed by greater Spike-specific TCR breadth and depth. The study sampled repertoires only after the peak T cell response. Nearly half of spike-specific TCRs reportedly target unmutated variant regions.

V lost 4 bases to trimming and J lost 6 bases; unmatched junction nucleotides: 9. CDR1 and CDR2 from the germline V gene are SGHTA and FQGNSA. The CDR3 contains 15 residues. Assay: immunoSEQ multiplex PCR; the TCRdb copy retains only in-frame clones and omits some. The sample consists of 69,000 or so clones, more than 70% of them appearing once. Of note for this clone: The antigen is undetermined.

This clonotype was sampled from an adult who received the MenACWY meningococcal vaccine as a control. This sequence joins TRBV7-2 and TRBJ2-7; 10 positions agree with TRBD1. The starting material was peripheral blood, obtained 28 days after the second dose of the MenACWY control vaccine. The DNA for the CDR3 is TGTGCCAGCAGCTCAACCGGGACAGGGGCGTCCGAGCAGTACTTC. It codes for CASSSTGTGASEQYF.